These 23 T cell receptor beta chains originate from one sample sequenced in a study of blood T cell repertoires in COVID-19. Method: immunoSEQ multiplex PCR; TCRdb's copy keeps in-frame clones and lacks some. The table has a few hundred thousand clones, 85% to 90% seen once. Sequenced material: PBMCs or T cells enriched from blood (not recorded which). These receptors came from a man younger than 40 who had been exposed to COVID-19.

The chain combines TRBV7-6 with TRBJ2-3; D not certain. The germline V gene has CDR1 SGHVS and CDR2 FNYEAQ. CDR3 length: 13 residues. Trimming removed 6 bases from V and 2 bases from J, with 9 bases in between. This CDR3 reads CASRPGATDTQYF. CDR3 sequence (DNA): TGTGCCAGCAGGCCTGGAGCCACAGATACGCAGTATTTT.

V gene TRBV5-1 combines with J gene TRBJ1-6; a possible D gene is TRBD1 (5 bases). There are 14 residues in the CDR3. In germline, CDR1 is SGHRS, CDR2 YFSETQ. Trimming removed 0 bases at V and 6 bases at J, with 7 bases between. The CDR3: CASSLVRGNSPLHF. DNA for the CDR3: TGCGCCAGCAGCTTGGTTAGGGGTAATTCACCCCTCCACTTT.

This chain uses TRBV30 with TRBJ1-5; 8 positions agree with TRBD1. This CDR3 contains 14 residues. With 2 bases clipped from V and 7 bases from J, the junction kept 7 bases outside the gene matches. Germline V gives CDR1 GTSNPN, CDR2 SVGIG (reference sequence). The CDR3 DNA follows: TGTGCCTGGAGTCTTGGACAGGGAGGGCAGCCCCAGCATTTT. Amino acid sequence: CAWSLGQGGQPQHF.

This chain's CDR3 is CAWKTGPEAFF. The DNA for the CDR3 is TGTGCCTGGAAAACTGGTCCTGAAGCTTTCTTT. The rearrangement uses TRBV30 and TRBJ1-1; no firm D call. The CDR3 is 11 residues long. V was cut by 4 bases and J by 6 bases, with 9 bases left in between. Per germline, CDR1 GTSNPN and CDR2 SVGIG (reference sequence).

The rearrangement uses TRBV6-5 and TRBJ2-7; 8 bases align to TRBD2. CDR3 length: 14 residues. The germline CDR1 and CDR2 sequences are MNHEY and SVGAGI. The V segment lost 2 bases and the J segment 2 bases; nucleotides outside the gene matches: 2. The CDR3 is CASSYRGGTYEQYF. For the CDR3, the DNA is TGTGCCAGCAGTTACCGGGGGGGGACCTACGAGCAGTACTTC.

The chain recombines TRBV10-2 with TRBJ2-3; 10 bases align to TRBD2. Germline trimming cut 2 bases from V and 2 bases from J; bases unmatched to any gene: 10. The CDR3 covers 18 residues. Germline loops: CDR1 WSHSY, CDR2 SAAADI. This CDR3 reads CASSEIAGGPDFTDTQYF. The CDR3 DNA reads as TGCGCCAGCAGTGAGATAGCGGGGGGACCCGATTTCACAGATACGCAGTATTTT.

The chain is built from TRBV19 and TRBJ1-4; D remains ambiguous. Trimming stripped 3 bases from V and 3 bases from J, with 8 bases between. The germline CDR1 and CDR2 sequences are LNHDA and SQIVND (reference sequence). CDR3 length equals 14 residues. In nucleotides, the CDR3 is TGTGCCAGTAGTATTCAAAGCTCTAATGAAAAACTGTTTTTT. Translation: CASSIQSSNEKLFF.

This clone was seen only a few times. DNA of the CDR3: TGCGCCAGCAGCCAAGAGAGGTCTACCTCCTACGAGCAGTACTTC. This gives the protein CASSQERSTSYEQYF. This chain joins TRBV4-1 and TRBJ2-7; D remains unclear. Between the trimmed V and J ends, which lost 0 bases and 0 bases, there was a span of 9 bases. CDR1 and CDR2 (germline): MGHRA, YSYEKL. The CDR3 length is 15 residues.

The V gene is TRBV2, the J gene TRBJ2-2, with 9 bases matching TRBD2. Germline V CDR1 and CDR2: SNHLY, FYNNEI. J gave up 6 bases and V 7 bases, and 12 bases lay outside the gene matches. The CDR3 loop spans 16 amino acids. This chain's CDR3 is CASNRPGLAGSGELFF. The CDR3, as DNA: TGTGCCAGCAACCGACCTGGGCTAGCGGGGTCCGGGGAGCTGTTTTTT.

The chain recombines TRBV19 with TRBJ2-1; D is unclear. The CDR3 is 12 amino acids. CDR1 is LNHDA, CDR2 SQIVND, per germline (reference sequence). The germline V and J ends were trimmed by 2 bases and 9 bases, with 8 bases remaining between them. CDR3 coding DNA: TGTGCCAGTAGTATAATAGTTGGTGAGCAGTTCTTC. Translated: CASSIIVGEQFF.

This rearrangement joins TRBV5-1 to TRBJ2-3; 7 bases fit TRBD2. V trimming: 3 bases; J trimming: 4 bases; junction bases outside the gene matches: 5. The CDR3 has 14 amino acids. The germline CDR1 and CDR2 sequences are SGHRS and YFSETQ. As DNA, the CDR3 is TGCGCCAGCAGCTCGCGGACTAGAGCAGATACGCAGTATTTT. Encoded protein: CASSSRTRADTQYF. The full variable domain, completed using reference TRBV5-1 and TRBJ2-3, is KAGVTQTPRYLIKTRGQQVTLSCSPISGHRSVSWYQQTPGQGLQFLFEYFSETQRNKGNFPGRFSGRQFSNSRSEMNVSTLELGDSALYLCASSSRTRADTQYFGPGTRLTVL.

This clone was seen a handful of times. The chain uses TRBV7-2 and TRBJ2-1, with D maybe TRBD2 (5 bases). Germline CDR1 is SGHTA and CDR2 is FQGNSA. The CDR3 is 14 amino acids. Trimming took 3 bases from V and 9 from J, leaving 15 bases between them. For the CDR3, the DNA is TGTGCCAGCAGCTTTCATAGCGCCCGCAGTGAGCAGTTCTTC. It is translated as CASSFHSARSEQFF.

The chain employs TRBV5-1 and TRBJ2-7; 8 bases line up with TRBD1. With V trimmed by 9 bases and J by 2 bases, 16 bases remained unmatched. The CDR3 runs to 16 residues. Germline loops: CDR1 SGHRS, CDR2 YFSETQ. In nucleotides, the CDR3 is TGCGCCACCACTCCCAACGCAGGGACAGGAGCCTACGAGCAGTACTTC. It translates to CATTPNAGTGAYEQYF.

This chain joins TRBV24-1 and TRBJ1-6, with 9 bases matching TRBD1. Germline V gene sequence: CDR1 KGHDR, CDR2 SFDVKD. The J segment lost 0 bases and the V segment lost 2 bases, leaving 10 bases of the junction unmatched. The CDR3 spans 20 residues. CDR3 protein: CATSDYPGTGFSSYNSPLHF. CDR3 DNA: TGTGCCACCAGTGATTACCCCGGGACAGGGTTCAGCTCCTATAATTCACCCCTCCACTTT.

The V gene is TRBV6-5, the J gene TRBJ2-5; D may be TRBD1 (6 bases). The CDR3 runs to 12 residues. The germline CDR1 and CDR2 sequences are MNHEY and SVGAGI. V shed 6 bases and J shed 5 bases, with 10 bases lying between them. As DNA, the CDR3 is TGTGCCAGCAGCAGGGGCAAGGAGACCCAGTACTTC. Translated, it gives CASSRGKETQYF.

The chain recombines TRBV9 with TRBJ2-2; D might be TRBD2 (6 bases). Germline V gene data show CDR1 as SGDLS and CDR2 as YYNGEE. The CDR3 totals 15 residues. Trimming took 3 bases from V and 0 from J, leaving 9 bases between them. DNA of the CDR3: TGTGCCAGCAGCGGACGGGGGACGAACACCGGGGAGCTGTTTTTT. It specifies CASSGRGTNTGELFF.

J is TRBJ1-1 and V is TRBV12-3 or TRBV12-4; no firm D call. The CDR3 length is 13 residues. V dropped 8 bases and J dropped 1 base, with 11 bases sitting between them. In DNA form, the CDR3 reads TGTGCCAGCTTGAGGGCTGGGAACACTGAAGCTTTCTTT. Protein sequence: CASLRAGNTEAFF.

The chain uses TRBV7-6 and TRBJ2-1; no reliable D call. Trimming left V 8 bases short and J 4 bases short, with 9 bases between. This CDR3 contains 12 residues. The germline gives CDR1 SGHVS, CDR2 FNYEAQ. The CDR3 spells CASVSFYNEQFF. In DNA, the CDR3 is TGTGCCAGCGTTTCTTTTTACAATGAGCAGTTCTTC.

The CDR3 here is CAWSQPTGSSNTGELFF. Here the CDR3 DNA reads TGTGCCTGGAGTCAACCTACAGGGTCGTCGAACACCGGGGAGCTGTTTTTT. The chain recombines TRBV30 with TRBJ2-2, with D perhaps TRBD1 (6 bases). The CDR3 sequence is 17 residues long. CDR1 and CDR2 from the germline V gene are GTSNPN and SVGIG (reference sequence). Between the trimmed V and J ends, which lost 2 bases and 0 bases, there was a span of 16 bases.

The rearrangement links TRBV9 to TRBJ1-6; no definite D call. This CDR3 is 15 amino acids long. The germline V gene encodes CDR1 SGDLS and CDR2 YYNGEE. Trimming took 3 bases from V and 4 from J, leaving 11 bases between them. Here the CDR3 DNA reads TGTGCCAGCAGCGCCGGAGCGACTTATAATTCACCCCTCCACTTT. Its protein is CASSAGATYNSPLHF.

The chain joins TRBV25-1 to TRBJ2-1; possible D gene TRBD2, 6 bases. V was cut by 0 bases and J by 0 bases, with 12 bases left in between. The CDR3 length is 17 residues. CDR1 and CDR2 from the germline V gene are MGHDK and SYGVNS. The CDR3 DNA follows: TGTGCCAGCAGTGAATATTTCGCGGGAAGCTCCTACAATGAGCAGTTCTTC. Translated, it gives CASSEYFAGSSYNEQFF. The variable domain in full, completed from reference TRBV25-1 and TRBJ2-1, reads EADIYQTPRYLVIGTGKKITLECSQTMGHDKMYWYQQDPGMELHLIHYSYGVNSTEKGDLSSESTVSRIRTEHFPLTLESARPSHTSQYLCASSEYFAGSSYNEQFFGPGTRLTVL.

V is TRBV18 and J is TRBJ1-3; possible D gene TRBD1, 6 bases. Germline V CDR1 and CDR2: KGHSH, LQKENI. The CDR3 has 15 amino acids. Trimming stripped 6 bases from V and 4 bases from J, with 16 bases between. Here the CDR3 DNA reads TGTGCCAGCTCGCCAGGGGTTGCGGGAGGAAACACCATATATTTT. Its protein is CASSPGVAGGNTIYF.

The chain uses TRBV3-1 (or the pseudogene TRBV3-2) and TRBJ2-3, with D possibly matching TRBD2 (7 bases). The CDR3 runs 17 residues. V gave up 4 bases and J gave up 1 base, with 18 bases separating them. Germline values: CDR1 LGHDT, CDR2 YNNKEL (reference sequence). CDR3 sequence (DNA): TGTGCCAGCAGCCCCCTCCCTTCGGGGGGCGGCACAGATACGCAGTATTTT. It translates to CASSPLPSGGGTDTQYF.